This T cell receptor beta chain is from a study of blood T cell repertoires in COVID-19. Study context: The origin of the acute and convalescent COVID-19 samples was the United States, Italy and Spain. PBMCs, B-cell-depleted T cells, or T cells provided the cDNA or gDNA that made up the material.

V was clipped by 1 base and J by 1 base, with 7 bases between them. Germline V gene sequence: CDR1 SGHVS, CDR2 FQNEAQ. The CDR3 is 14 amino acids. In the study's own analysis: Cell counts per sample came from amplifying reference gene primers. Sequenced by immunoSEQ multiplex PCR; TCRdb stores in-frame clones only, minus some. V, J and clone size were drawn from that table, and D and trimming were deduced from the DNA. This table has over 600,000 clones, just under 90% appearing once. The sequencing sample was made of peripheral blood. The source of this sequence is a woman aged 18-30 years with acute or convalescent COVID-19. V usage is TRBV7-8 and J usage is TRBJ1-1, with D perhaps matching TRBD1 (6 bases). This chain's CDR3 is CASSLGGQNTEAFF. CDR3 nucleotides: TGTGCCAGCAGCTTAGGGGGACAGAACACTGAAGCTTTCTTT.